This section outlines one TCR beta chain sequence together with its context. Its target is not known. There were no recent acute infections or vaccinations among the donors, who were healthy HIV-negative adults. This specimen comes from a study of shared clonotypes between healthy human individuals. Each subset's genomic DNA was shared equally among a number of immunoSEQ plates. Tens of thousands of T cell genomes, or roughly 200 ng DNA, went into the sorted-subset replicate PCRs. Produced via immunoSEQ multiplex PCR; TCRdb's table is partial and in-frame only. The sample records millions of clones, 90% to 95% being singletons. Study results and caveats: The study found roughly 5.3% of naive CD4 clonotypes shared across a handful of donors.

The CDR3 sequence is 15 residues long. Trimming cost V 5 bases and J 4 bases; bases outside gene matches: 8. In germline, CDR1 is MNHNS, CDR2 SASEGT. This chain connects TRBV6-1 to TRBJ2-3; 8 bases are shared with TRBD1. The sample taken for sequencing was naive CD4+ T cells sorted from blood. Described subset: CD45RA+ positively selected. The receptor comes from a man between 18 and 35 years old in good health. This CDR3 reads CASSLTGQVPDTQYF. The CDR3 DNA sequence: TGTGCCAGCAGTCTTACGGGACAGGTTCCAGATACGCAGTATTTT.